One and the same sample provided the 20 T cell receptor beta chains below, sequenced in a study of shared clonotypes between healthy human individuals. It was CD45RO-negative cells, positively selected for CCR7, that made up naive CD8 cells, with terminally differentiated effector memory CD45RA+ cells excluded. Method: immunoSEQ multiplex PCR; TCRdb's copy keeps in-frame clones and lacks some. The repertoire consists of about 2.2 million clones, with approximately 92% occurring once and the leading ten covering around 1.8%. Material for sequencing was naive CD8+ T cells from PBMCs. Receptors originate from a man between 18 and 35 years old in good health. Some clones in this sample may be carry-over from other donors' samples.

The chain is built from TRBV4-1 and TRBJ1-1; D unclear. The CDR3 is 12 residues long. The germline V gene encodes CDR1 MGHRA and CDR2 YSYEKL. The V gene lost 1 base and the J gene lost 8 bases, with 8 bases spanning the gap. CDR3: CASSQGIQEAFF. For the CDR3, the DNA is TGCGCCAGCAGCCAAGGGATACAGGAAGCTTTCTTT.

This sequence joins TRBV7-9 and TRBJ2-7; D may be TRBD1 or TRBD2 (6 bases each). Trimming removed 1 base at V and 7 bases at J, with 11 bases between. The germline gives CDR1 SEHNR, CDR2 FQNEAQ (reference sequence). This CDR3 contains 13 residues. The chain's CDR3 is CASSLGGAPEQYF. The CDR3, as DNA: TGTGCCAGCAGCTTAGGGGGGGCGCCTGAGCAGTACTTC.

V and J are TRBV2 and TRBJ2-2, with D perhaps matching TRBD2 (5 bases). Trimming shortened V by 10 bases and J by 5 bases, and 11 bases separated the two germline ends. This CDR3 contains 12 residues. CDR1 is SNHLY and CDR2 is FYNNEI in the germline V gene. CDR3 amino acids: CAIIGGTGELFF. CDR3 DNA: TGTGCCATCATAGGCGGGACCGGGGAGCTGTTTTTT.

The chain has TRBV9 and TRBJ2-2; D is ambiguous. V was shortened by 0 bases and J by 3 bases, with 12 bases between the two germline ends. This CDR3 spans 16 amino acids. Per the germline V gene, CDR1 is SGDLS and CDR2 is YYNGEE. The CDR3 DNA reads TGTGCCAGCAGCGTAGGTCTCCCCACATACACCGGGGAGCTGTTTTTT. Residues: CASSVGLPTYTGELFF.

The chain is built from TRBV2 and TRBJ2-1; unclear D gene. The CDR3 runs to 12 residues. V gave up 3 bases and J gave up 7 bases, with 7 bases separating them. Germline CDR1 SNHLY, CDR2 FYNNEI. CDR3 in DNA: TGTGCCAGCAGTGACTGGATGAATGAGCAGTTCTTC. Translating it yields CASSDWMNEQFF.

To note about this clone: The sample contains more than one DNA sequence encoding this CDR3. This chain connects TRBV9 to TRBJ2-1; 11 bases map to TRBD2. The trim removed 4 bases at V and 4 bases at J, leaving 4 bases unmatched. Germline assignment: CDR1 SGDLS and CDR2 YYNGEE. This CDR3 region has 15 residues. CDR3 in DNA: TGTGCCAGCAGCCCGGGACTAGCGGAATACAATGAGCAGTTCTTC. This sequence encodes CASSPGLAEYNEQFF.

As regards this clone: Other nucleotide sequences in the sample specify the same CDR3. This rearrangement joins TRBV9 to TRBJ2-7, with D perhaps assigned TRBD1 or TRBD2 (6 bases each). CDR1 is SGDLS and CDR2 is YYNGEE in the germline V gene. The ends were cut back, 0 bases at V and 7 bases at J, with 11 bases in the middle. There are 13 residues in the CDR3. The CDR3 reads CASSVGRGREQYF. DNA of the CDR3: TGTGCCAGCAGCGTAGGTAGGGGGAGGGAGCAGTACTTC.

The CDR3 protein is CASSASPSLGGANTEAFF. The CDR3 region has the DNA TGTGCCAGCAGTGCCTCCCCTTCTTTAGGGGGGGCGAACACTGAAGCTTTCTTT. V usage is TRBV6-4 and J usage is TRBJ1-1; tentative D call: TRBD1 (6 bases). Germline V gene lookup returns CDR1 MRHNA and CDR2 SNTAGT. With 4 bases removed from V and 1 base from J, the gap between germline ends came to 22 bases. This CDR3 comprises 18 residues.

V is TRBV18 and J is TRBJ2-3; 8 positions match TRBD1. Germline lookup yields CDR1 KGHSH and CDR2 LQKENI. V dropped 2 bases and J dropped 2; count of bases not matched to a gene: 9. The CDR3 runs 17 residues. The chain's CDR3 is CASSPNPTGVFTDTQYF. For the CDR3, the DNA is TGTGCCAGCTCACCAAACCCGACAGGGGTCTTCACAGATACGCAGTATTTT.

The chain uses TRBV19 and TRBJ2-1; 10 bases fit TRBD2. Unmatched junction bases numbered 4, after V lost 2 bases and J lost 9 bases. The CDR3 contains 14 residues. The germline CDR1 and CDR2 sequences are LNHDA and SQIVND (reference sequence). This CDR3 reads CASSISLAGSEQFF. The CDR3 bases are TGTGCCAGTAGTATATCACTAGCGGGAAGTGAGCAGTTCTTC.

This clone was found once. This chain uses TRBV13 with TRBJ2-3; D is unresolved. Germline V gene data show CDR1 as PRHDT and CDR2 as FYEKMQ (reference sequence). V was pared by 5 bases and J by 4 bases, with 13 bases between. The CDR3 length is 14 residues. The CDR3 sequence: CASSAGFSADTQYF. The DNA of the CDR3 is TGTGCCAGCAGCGCCGGGTTTTCCGCAGATACGCAGTATTTT.

With regard to this clone: The same CDR3 also results from other DNA sequences found in this sample. The rearrangement links TRBV7-9 to TRBJ2-7; 7 nucleotides agree with TRBD2. CDR1 and CDR2 from the germline V gene are SEHNR and FQNEAQ (reference sequence). The CDR3 is 14 residues long. The trim removed 5 bases at V and 3 bases at J, leaving 7 bases unmatched. CDR3 residues: CASSPPRGSYEQYF. The CDR3, as DNA: TGTGCCAGCAGCCCCCCCCGCGGGAGCTACGAGCAGTACTTC.

In nucleotides, the CDR3 is TGTGCCTGGAGGGAGTGGCGGGAGGGAAGGGAGCTGTTTTTT. This codes for CAWREWREGRELFF. The chain is built from TRBV30 and TRBJ2-2; 9 bases line up with TRBD2. This CDR3 contains 14 residues. Per the germline V gene, CDR1 is GTSNPN and CDR2 is SVGIG (reference sequence). Trimming took 3 bases from V and 9 from J; bases not matched to a gene: 8.

V is TRBV30 and J is TRBJ2-1; unclear D gene. Germline V gene data show CDR1 as GTSNPN and CDR2 as SVGIG (reference sequence). The CDR3 totals 11 residues. Trimming cost V 3 bases and J 8 bases, with 8 bases left between them. The CDR3 here is CAWSYRDEQFF. The CDR3 DNA sequence: TGTGCCTGGAGCTATAGGGATGAGCAGTTCTTC.

This clone has a single count. The chain couples TRBV7-9 to TRBJ2-3; D remains unclear. V gave up 3 bases and J gave up 0 bases, with 7 bases separating them. CDR1 is SEHNR, CDR2 FQNEAQ, per germline (reference sequence). The CDR3 consists of 14 residues. The CDR3: CASSFETSTDTQYF. The CDR3 coding sequence is TGTGCCAGCAGCTTTGAGACCAGCACAGATACGCAGTATTTT.

J is TRBJ2-1 and V is TRBV27; 9 positions match TRBD2. V dropped 5 bases and J dropped 8; count of bases not matched to a gene: 13. CDR3 length: 16 amino acids. Germline V gene data show CDR1 as MNHEY and CDR2 as SMNVEV (reference sequence). CDR3 sequence reads: CASSPKSGRYRDEQFF. The CDR3 DNA reads TGTGCCAGCAGTCCCAAGAGCGGGAGGTATCGCGATGAGCAGTTCTTC.

This clone is a singleton in its sample. The chain carries TRBV20-1 and TRBJ2-7, with D unresolved. This CDR3 has 11 amino acids. V lost 0 bases and J lost 3, with 3 bases in between. Germline CDR1 and CDR2: DFQATT and SNEGSKA (reference sequence). This CDR3 reads CSAREFYEQYF. DNA for the CDR3: TGCAGTGCTAGAGAGTTCTACGAGCAGTACTTC.

CDR3 in amino acids: CASSGGRENGYTF. In DNA, the CDR3 is TGTGCCAGCAGCGGTGGGAGGGAGAATGGCTACACCTTC. The genes are TRBV5-4 and TRBJ1-2; no clear D. V was cut by 4 bases and J by 6 bases, with 13 bases left in between. CDR3 length: 13 amino acids. Germline V gene sequence: CDR1 SGHNT, CDR2 YYREEE (reference sequence).

V gene TRBV7-9 combines with J gene TRBJ1-2; 10 nucleotides line up with TRBD1. Unmatched junction bases numbered 12, after V lost 5 bases and J lost 3 bases. The length of the CDR3 is 17 residues. Germline CDR1 and CDR2: SEHNR and FQNEAQ (reference sequence). The CDR3: CASSPGGQGTLDYGYTF. In nucleotides, the CDR3 is TGTGCCAGCAGCCCCGGGGGACAGGGGACCCTTGACTATGGCTACACCTTC.

V gene TRBV28 combines with J gene TRBJ1-2; 9 nucleotides match TRBD1. The CDR3 is 13 residues long. Per the germline V gene, CDR1 is MDHEN and CDR2 is SYDVKM. J was trimmed by 7 bases and V by 4 bases; bases with no gene match: 4. DNA for the CDR3: TGTGCCAGCAGTTCCGGGACAGGGACTGGCTACACCTTC. Residues: CASSSGTGTGYTF.